Shown below are 27 T cell receptor beta chains from a single sample sequenced in a study of blood T cell repertoires in COVID-19. Clones were sequenced by immunoSEQ multiplex PCR, and TCRdb holds only the in-frame ones, with some missing. This sample carries approximately 120,000 clones, around 83% of them seen once, and the ten largest clones take 7% to 9.5%. Sequencing used peripheral blood. These receptors were obtained from a woman of 80 years or more with active or convalescent COVID-19.

This clone turned up a few times. Additional DNA sequences in this sample encode the identical CDR3. The rearrangement uses TRBV28 and TRBJ2-7; TRBD1 agrees at 7 bases. The CDR3 runs to 12 residues. Germline CDR1 and CDR2: MDHEN and SYDVKM. V gave up 6 bases and J gave up 2 bases; unmatched junction bases: 1. The CDR3 DNA reads as TGTGCCAGCAGAACAGGGGCCTACGAGCAGTACTTC. The encoded protein is CASRTGAYEQYF.

The chain joins TRBV5-8 to TRBJ1-1; D unclear. V was pared by 1 base and J by 8 bases, with 6 bases between. The length of the CDR3 is 11 residues. Germline assignment: CDR1 SGHTS and CDR2 YDEGEE. CDR3 amino acids: CASSLLMEAFF. Written as DNA, the CDR3 is TGTGCCAGCAGCTTGTTAATGGAAGCTTTCTTT.

The rearrangement uses TRBV7-8 and TRBJ1-1; 8 nucleotides match TRBD1. Germline loops: CDR1 SGHVS, CDR2 FQNEAQ. V was pared by 4 bases and J by 5 bases, with 15 bases of the junction left unmatched. The CDR3 totals 17 residues. The CDR3 spells CASSSGQGLISVTEAFF. CDR3 coding DNA: TGTGCCAGCAGCTCCGGACAGGGCCTGATTAGTGTTACTGAAGCTTTCTTT. The variable domain in full, with the rest retrieved from reference TRBV7-8 and TRBJ1-1, is GAGVSQSPRYKVAKRGQDVALRCDPISGHVSLFWYQQALGQGPEFLTYFQNEAQLDKSGLPSDRFFAERPEGSVSTLKIQRTQQEDSAVYLCASSSGQGLISVTEAFFGQGTRLTVV.

This clone was observed a few times. This sequence joins TRBV3-1 (or the pseudogene TRBV3-2) and TRBJ1-1; 9 bases map to TRBD1. Germline loops: CDR1 LGHDT, CDR2 YNNKEL (reference sequence). CDR3 length equals 15 residues. Trimming removed 5 bases from V and 1 base from J; junction bases left unmatched: 5. CDR3 amino acids: CASSAWDRENTEAFF. CDR3 coding DNA: TGTGCCAGCAGCGCATGGGACAGGGAGAACACTGAAGCTTTCTTT.

The chain couples TRBV27 to TRBJ1-1; TRBD1 matches 7 bases. The germline CDR1 and CDR2 sequences are MNHEY and SMNVEV (reference sequence). With 7 bases clipped from V and 1 base from J, the junction kept 3 bases outside the gene matches. The CDR3 has 13 residues. The CDR3 sequence: CASKGAPNTEAFF. The CDR3 nucleotides read TGTGCCAGCAAGGGGGCCCCGAACACTGAAGCTTTCTTT.

The chain employs TRBV10-2 and TRBJ1-5; 7 bases are a match to TRBD1. The CDR3 consists of 15 residues. The J segment lost 2 bases and the V segment lost 4 bases, leaving 5 bases of the junction unmatched. Germline V gene sequence: CDR1 WSHSY, CDR2 SAAADI. CDR3 nucleotide sequence: TGCGCCAGCAGTGTAGGGGGGACAGGCAATCAGCCCCAGCATTTT. Its protein is CASSVGGTGNQPQHF.

This clone occurred once. The V and J genes are TRBV2 and TRBJ2-7; TRBD2 is a possible D gene (5 bases). V dropped 6 bases and J dropped 4 bases, with 13 bases sitting between them. The CDR3 is 13 amino acids. CDR1 is SNHLY and CDR2 is FYNNEI in the germline V gene. Written as DNA, the CDR3 is TGTGCCAGCAGCCGGGGTGATGTGTACGAGCAGTACTTC. It is translated as CASSRGDVYEQYF.

The chain is built from TRBV18 and TRBJ2-2; 8 nucleotides align to TRBD1. There are 15 residues in the CDR3. Trimming cost V 1 base and J 4 bases; bases outside gene matches: 2. Germline V gives CDR1 KGHSH, CDR2 LQKENI. The CDR3 sequence is CASSPQDRGTGELFF. The DNA for the CDR3 is TGTGCCAGCTCACCACAAGACAGGGGCACCGGGGAGCTGTTTTTT.

A note on this clone: At the DNA level, this CDR3 is encoded by other sequences in the same sample as well. This chain's CDR3 is CASSQGTGNTGELFF. The CDR3 DNA follows: TGTGCCAGCAGCCAAGGGACAGGGAACACCGGGGAGCTGTTTTTT. V usage is TRBV3-1 (or the pseudogene TRBV3-2) and J usage is TRBJ2-2, with 7 nucleotides matching TRBD1. The germline V gene encodes CDR1 LGHDT and CDR2 YNNKEL (reference sequence). The CDR3 length is 15 residues. Trimming at V came to 1 base and at J to 1 base, leaving 0 bases not matched to a gene.

J is TRBJ2-2 and V is TRBV10-1, with a tentative D call TRBD2 (6 bases). With 3 bases removed from V and 4 bases from J, the gap between germline ends came to 12 bases. The CDR3 sequence is 15 residues long. From germline, CDR1 is WNHNN and CDR2 SYGVQD (reference sequence). The CDR3 loop reads CASSESTAGTGELFF. The CDR3 DNA follows: TGCGCCAGCAGTGAATCCACAGCGGGCACCGGGGAGCTGTTTTTT.

V usage is TRBV6-5 and J usage is TRBJ2-5, with D perhaps TRBD2 (6 bases). Looked up from germline, CDR1 is MNHEY and CDR2 is SVGAGI. V was clipped by 0 bases and J by 7 bases, with 15 bases between them. This CDR3 contains 15 residues. The CDR3 nucleotides are TGTGCCAGCAGTTACTCGCGGGCCGACGGGGGGACCCAGTACTTC. Translating gives CASSYSRADGGTQYF.

This chain connects TRBV24-1 to TRBJ2-2, with 8 nucleotides matching TRBD1. The CDR3 runs to 17 residues. Germline CDR1 and CDR2: KGHDR and SFDVKD. The V gene end was trimmed by 5 bases and the J gene end by 7 bases; junction bases not matched to a gene: 14. The DNA for the CDR3 is TGTGCCACCAGTGCCAGTGACAGGGGAGAACATGACGGGGAGCTGTTTTTT. The encoded protein is CATSASDRGEHDGELFF.

The count of this clone is one. The chain combines TRBV6-5 with TRBJ1-3, with D uncertain. This CDR3 has 15 residues. CDR1 and CDR2 (germline): MNHEY, SVGAGI. Deletions cut 0 bases from V and 4 bases from J, with 10 bases between. CDR3 region: CASSYSTYQGNTIYF. The CDR3 DNA follows: TGTGCCAGCAGTTACTCGACTTACCAGGGAAACACCATATATTTT.

V gene TRBV12-3 or TRBV12-4 combines with J gene TRBJ1-1, with D unresolved. CDR3 length equals 13 residues. Trimming took 6 bases from V and 0 from J, leaving 8 bases between them. CDR3 sequence reads: CASSPRLNTEAFF. The CDR3 region has the DNA TGTGCCAGCAGCCCGCGGTTGAACACTGAAGCTTTCTTT.

This clone was observed a single time. This chain uses TRBV6-5 with TRBJ2-7; 9 nucleotides match TRBD1. V was clipped by 7 bases and J by 2 bases; unmatched bases: 9. This CDR3 is built from 15 residues. Germline CDR1 reads MNHEY; CDR2 reads SVGAGI. This CDR3 is CASNRPGTGTYEQYF. In nucleotides, the CDR3 is TGTGCCAGCAACCGCCCCGGGACAGGGACCTACGAGCAGTACTTC.

This rearrangement joins TRBV4-1 to TRBJ2-3; tentative D call: TRBD2 (5 bases). Germline CDR1 MGHRA, CDR2 YSYEKL. The CDR3 covers 16 residues. V lost 4 bases, J lost 4 bases, and 18 bases lay in between. DNA of the CDR3: TGCGCCAGCAGCCTCCGCCGGGCCCTCGGGGCAGATACGCAGTATTTT. This sequence encodes CASSLRRALGADTQYF.

The rearrangement uses TRBV6-5 and TRBJ2-1; TRBD1 matches at 11 bases. After removal of 8 bases from V and 7 bases from J, the junction contained 7 bases not matched to a gene. CDR1 is MNHEY and CDR2 is SVGAGI in the germline V gene. This CDR3 is built from 14 residues. CDR3 residues: CASLRGTGGNEQFF. The CDR3, as DNA: TGTGCCAGCCTGCGCGGGACAGGGGGTAATGAGCAGTTCTTC.

The chain uses TRBV5-5 and TRBJ1-4; maybe TRBD1 (5 bases). Germline CDR1 and CDR2: SGHKS and YYEKEE (reference sequence). V was shortened by 5 bases and J by 4 bases, with 15 bases between the two germline ends. This CDR3 spans 15 amino acids. The CDR3 bases are TGTGCCAGCAGGCGCGGGACGCCGGGTAATGAAAAACTGTTTTTT. Protein sequence: CASRRGTPGNEKLFF.

This chain uses TRBV3-1 (or the pseudogene TRBV3-2) with TRBJ1-2; D perhaps matches TRBD1 (6 bases). CDR1 and CDR2 (germline): LGHDT, YNNKEL (reference sequence). V was trimmed by 6 bases and J by 2 bases, leaving 7 bases between them. The CDR3 length is 12 residues. The DNA of the CDR3 is TGTGCCAGCAGTAGGGGGAACTATGGCTACACCTTC. It is translated as CASSRGNYGYTF.

The rearrangement uses TRBV27 and TRBJ2-3, with 10 bases lining up with TRBD2. The V and J ends lost 6 bases and 1 base, in that order; junction bases with no gene match: 7. Germline V gene data show CDR1 as MNHEY and CDR2 as SMNVEV (reference sequence). This CDR3 comprises 16 residues. In DNA, the CDR3 is TGTGCCAGCAGCAGAAGCGGGAGGGGTGGCACAGATACGCAGTATTTT. As protein: CASSRSGRGGTDTQYF.

V gene TRBV19 combines with J gene TRBJ2-6, with TRBD1 identical over 7 bases. V was clipped by 4 bases and J by 2 bases; unmatched bases: 8. This CDR3 region has 17 residues. Germline CDR1 is LNHDA and CDR2 is SQIVND (reference sequence). The CDR3 sequence: CASSTRTGLTGANVLTF. The DNA of the CDR3 is TGTGCCAGTAGTACCCGGACAGGATTAACTGGGGCCAACGTCCTGACTTTC.

The chain is built from TRBV7-9 and TRBJ2-3; D might be TRBD1 (5 bases). In germline, CDR1 is SEHNR, CDR2 FQNEAQ (reference sequence). With 5 bases removed from V and 1 base from J, the gap between germline ends came to 7 bases. The length of the CDR3 is 13 residues. DNA of the CDR3: TGTGCCAGCAGCCAACAGGGCACAGATACGCAGTATTTT. It specifies CASSQQGTDTQYF.

The J gene is TRBJ2-7, the V gene TRBV4-1, with 8 bases aligning to TRBD1. This CDR3 has 15 amino acids. CDR1 is MGHRA, CDR2 YSYEKL, per germline. V shed 1 base and J 5 bases; nucleotides not matched to a gene: 7. The CDR3 DNA follows: TGCGCCAGCAGCCAAGGGTGGGGCAGGGGGCACGAGCAGTACTTC. It encodes CASSQGWGRGHEQYF.

This chain links TRBV19 with TRBJ2-4, with TRBD1 matching over 7 bases. The CDR3 runs 17 residues. Trimming took 9 bases from V and 3 from J; bases not matched to a gene: 17. Germline CDR1 and CDR2: LNHDA and SQIVND (reference sequence). As DNA, the CDR3 is TGTGCCAGCAGACAACTGACAGGGACGTTTGTCAAAAACATTCAGTACTTC. Encoded protein: CASRQLTGTFVKNIQYF.

This clone was detected once. The V call is TRBV6-5, the J call TRBJ2-2; 7 nucleotides match TRBD2. The CDR3 sequence is 15 residues long. V shed 8 bases, J shed 0 bases, and the junction held 6 bases outside the gene matches. Germline V gene lookup returns CDR1 MNHEY and CDR2 SVGAGI. The CDR3 DNA reads as TGTGCCAGCCGCGGGACTAACCCGAACACCGGGGAGCTGTTTTTT. Protein: CASRGTNPNTGELFF.

This clone was counted once. This rearrangement joins TRBV13 to TRBJ2-3; the match to TRBD2 covers 12 bases. The CDR3 length is 17 residues. The germline gives CDR1 PRHDT, CDR2 FYEKMQ (reference sequence). The ends lost 5 bases at V and 3 bases at J; junction bases unmatched: 9. The CDR3 DNA sequence: TGTGCCAGCAGCCGTCGACTAGCGGGAGTAAGAACAGATACGCAGTATTTT. Residues: CASSRRLAGVRTDTQYF.

This clone is a singleton in its sample. The J gene is TRBJ1-3, the V gene TRBV18, with unresolved D. V was pared by 0 bases and J by 0 bases, with 15 bases between. The V gene's germline CDR1 is KGHSH and CDR2 LQKENI. The CDR3 covers 18 residues. CDR3 nucleotides: TGTGCCAGCTCACCACCGAGTCCAACCCATAGCTCTGGAAACACCATATATTTT. The encoded protein is CASSPPSPTHSSGNTIYF.